Presented here are 18 T cell receptor beta chains from one specimen sequenced in a study of beta chain features in type 1 diabetes. Of the isolated RNA, all was reverse transcribed, and so the sequenced material was expressed TCRB transcripts. Libraries were prepared by immunoSEQ multiplex PCR; TCRdb keeps only in-frame clonotypes and omits some of them. The sample shows just over 600,000 clones, roughly a sixth of them seen only once. Sequencing used naive CD4+ T cells from blood. These TCRs come from a man aged 18 to 29 in good health.

The V call is TRBV2, the J call TRBJ2-3; D possibly corresponds to TRBD2 (6 bases). Trimming removed 7 bases from V and 5 bases from J, with 19 bases in between. The CDR3 loop spans 15 amino acids. CDR1 SNHLY and CDR2 FYNNEI come from the germline V gene. The CDR3 loop reads CASTGLGGPKDTQYF. The CDR3 DNA reads as TGTGCCAGCACGGGACTCGGAGGCCCGAAAGATACGCAGTATTTT.

The table lists this clone with a few counts. The V and J genes are TRBV6-5 and TRBJ2-7, with D uncertain. This CDR3 has 15 residues. The ends were cut back, 5 bases at V and 3 bases at J, with 17 bases in the middle. Germline V gene lookup returns CDR1 MNHEY and CDR2 SVGAGI. The CDR3 DNA reads TGTGCCAGCAGTATTCAAGGAGTCGATGGCTACGAGCAGTACTTC. Protein sequence: CASSIQGVDGYEQYF.

The chain recombines TRBV4-1 with TRBJ2-4; unclear D gene. The CDR3 is 17 amino acids. Per germline, CDR1 MGHRA and CDR2 YSYEKL. V lost 4 bases to trimming and J lost 2 bases, with 18 bases between them. CDR3 sequence: CASSPALLGPSKNIQYF. The CDR3 coding sequence is TGCGCCAGCAGCCCTGCCCTATTAGGGCCTTCCAAAAACATTCAGTACTTC.

The J gene is TRBJ2-3, the V gene TRBV4-3, with TRBD1 as a possible D gene (6 bases). The CDR3 sequence is 14 residues long. Germline V gene data show CDR1 as LGHNA and CDR2 as YSLEER. V lost 1 base, J lost 2 bases, and 7 bases lay in between. CDR3 sequence reads: CASSQGQATDTQYF. The DNA of the CDR3 is TGCGCCAGCAGCCAAGGACAGGCCACAGATACGCAGTATTTT.

In its sample, this clone was seen a few times. The chain is built from TRBV5-6 and TRBJ1-2; D may be TRBD1 (5 bases). This CDR3 region has 12 residues. The V gene's germline CDR1 is SGHDT and CDR2 YYEEEE. Trimming pared 0 bases from V and 10 bases from J, leaving 10 bases between. This CDR3 reads CASSLADIDYTF. CDR3 nucleotide sequence: TGTGCCAGCAGCTTGGCGGACATCGACTACACCTTC.

This chain connects TRBV5-1 to TRBJ2-3, with TRBD2 identical over 7 bases. V lost 6 bases, J lost 0 bases, and 4 bases stayed unmatched. Germline CDR1 and CDR2: SGHRS and YFSETQ. The CDR3 is 14 amino acids. CDR3 nucleotide sequence: TGCGCCAGCACGCGGGGGACTAGCACAGATACGCAGTATTTT. As protein: CASTRGTSTDTQYF. Full variable domain (rest looked up from reference TRBV5-1 and TRBJ2-3): KAGVTQTPRYLIKTRGQQVTLSCSPISGHRSVSWYQQTPGQGLQFLFEYFSETQRNKGNFPGRFSGRQFSNSRSEMNVSTLELGDSALYLCASTRGTSTDTQYFGPGTRLTVL.

This clone was detected only a few times. The V call is TRBV7-2, the J call TRBJ2-5; D may be TRBD1 or TRBD2 (5 bases each). The CDR3 has 14 amino acids. Germline V lookup: CDR1 SGHTA, CDR2 FQGNSA. V dropped 5 bases and J dropped 4 bases, with 14 bases sitting between them. The CDR3 loop reads CASSRPGSTETQYF. The DNA of the CDR3 is TGTGCCAGCAGCAGACCAGGGAGTACAGAGACCCAGTACTTC.

V usage is TRBV15 and J usage is TRBJ1-1; TRBD1 matches 8 bases. The V segment lost 2 bases and the J segment 4 bases; nucleotides outside the gene matches: 3. The CDR3 totals 14 residues. The V gene's germline CDR1 is LNHNV and CDR2 YYDKDF (reference sequence). The CDR3 DNA sequence: TGTGCCACCAGCAGAAACAGGGGGAGCACTGAAGCTTTCTTT. Translation: CATSRNRGSTEAFF. Full variable domain (outside the CDR3, taken from reference TRBV15 and TRBJ1-1): DAMVIQNPRYQVTQFGKPVTLSCSQTLNHNVMYWYQQKSSQAPKLLFHYYDKDFNNEADTPDNFQSRRPNTSFCFLDIRSPGLGDTAMYLCATSRNRGSTEAFFGQGTRLTVV.

A word on this clone: One end of the junction fails to match germline, which may point to a read error. This chain links TRBV5-4 with TRBJ1-3; D gene uncertain. Germline loops: CDR1 SGHNT, CDR2 YYREEE (reference sequence). The CDR3 consists of 15 residues. CDR3: CASSLGPASANTIYF. The CDR3, as DNA: TGTGCCAGCAGCTTGGGGCCAGCGTCTGCAAACACCATATATTTT.

The chain employs TRBV6-5 and TRBJ1-1; D remains ambiguous. Germline V gene data show CDR1 as MNHEY and CDR2 as SVGAGI. Trimming shortened V by 6 bases and J by 5 bases, and 7 bases separated the two germline ends. The CDR3 covers 11 residues. CDR3 DNA: TGTGCCAGCAGAGGGAGGACTGAAGCTTTCTTT. Its translation is CASRGRTEAFF.

The chain couples TRBV7-3 to TRBJ2-5, with a tentative D call TRBD1 (6 bases). Trimming took 5 bases from V and 4 from J, leaving 23 bases between them. The germline CDR1 and CDR2 sequences are SGHTA and FQGTGA. The CDR3 spans 17 residues. CDR3 residues: CASSQGSVRGIGETQYF. The CDR3 DNA sequence: TGTGCCAGCAGCCAAGGTTCGGTCAGGGGTATAGGAGAGACCCAGTACTTC.

This chain connects TRBV2 to TRBJ2-5, with D possibly being TRBD1 or TRBD2 (5 bases each). V lost 3 bases and J 6 bases, leaving 20 bases between the germline ends. The CDR3 loop spans 16 amino acids. Germline V gene data show CDR1 as SNHLY and CDR2 as FYNNEI. The CDR3 bases are TGTGCCAGCAGTGATGAACTCCTACTGAGGGGCCAGACCCAGTACTTC. This encodes CASSDELLLRGQTQYF.

This clone showed up just a few times. This chain connects TRBV5-1 to TRBJ1-1; D might be TRBD1 (5 bases). Germline lookup yields CDR1 SGHRS and CDR2 YFSETQ. The CDR3 has 15 residues. Trimming pared 4 bases from V and 1 base from J, leaving 14 bases between. The CDR3 DNA follows: TGCGCCAGCAGCCCGGGATGGGGCGGGAACACTGAAGCTTTCTTT. It encodes CASSPGWGGNTEAFF. The full variable domain, completed using reference TRBV5-1 and TRBJ1-1, is KAGVTQTPRYLIKTRGQQVTLSCSPISGHRSVSWYQQTPGQGLQFLFEYFSETQRNKGNFPGRFSGRQFSNSRSEMNVSTLELGDSALYLCASSPGWGGNTEAFFGQGTRLTVV.

This chain joins TRBV7-3 and TRBJ2-1, with no clear D. Germline values: CDR1 SGHTA, CDR2 FQGTGA. The CDR3 contains 14 residues. Trimming removed 2 bases at V and 1 base at J, with 6 bases between. The chain's CDR3 is CASSLGVSYNEQFF. CDR3 bases: TGTGCCAGCAGCTTAGGGGTTTCCTACAATGAGCAGTTCTTC. Full variable domain (rest looked up from reference TRBV7-3 and TRBJ2-1): GAGVSQTPSNKVTEKGKYVELRCDPISGHTALYWYRQSLGQGPEFLIYFQGTGAADDSGLPNDRFFAVRPEGSVSTLKIQRTERGDSAVYLCASSLGVSYNEQFFGPGTRLTVL.

A few counts support this clone. The chain is built from TRBV29-1 and TRBJ2-3; no definite D call. V was trimmed by 7 bases and J by 2 bases, leaving 16 bases between them. Per germline, CDR1 SQVTM and CDR2 ANQGSEA. The CDR3 spans 14 residues. The CDR3 reads CSGRPIPSTDTQYF. The CDR3 DNA sequence: TGCAGCGGTCGACCAATCCCCTCCACAGATACGCAGTATTTT.

This clone was recorded a few times. The chain combines TRBV7-2 with TRBJ1-2, with D perhaps matching TRBD1 (5 bases). The CDR3 consists of 14 residues. V lost 0 bases to trimming and J lost 4 bases, with 9 bases between them. CDR1 is SGHTA and CDR2 is FQGNSA in the germline V gene. The CDR3 DNA is TGTGCCAGCAGCTTAGCGGGGGTGATCTATGGCTACACCTTC. Translating gives CASSLAGVIYGYTF.

With respect to this clone: The same CDR3 arises from other DNA sequences in this sample as well. The V call is TRBV29-1, the J call TRBJ2-5; no clear D. The CDR3 is made up of 10 amino acids. CDR1 SQVTM and CDR2 ANQGSEA come from the germline V gene. Trimming shortened V by 4 bases and J by 4 bases, and 4 bases separated the two germline ends. The CDR3 bases are TGCAGCGTTGTACGAGAGACCCAGTACTTC. Residues: CSVVRETQYF.

This chain uses TRBV6-1 with TRBJ2-7, with no clear D. The CDR3 has 12 residues. Germline V gives CDR1 MNHNS, CDR2 SASEGT. Deletions cut 6 bases from V and 3 bases from J, with 9 bases between. The CDR3 bases are TGTGCCAGCAGGATGTTAGGCTACGAGCAGTACTTC. Its translation is CASRMLGYEQYF.